The entry that follows covers one TCR beta chain sequence. Its antigen remains unidentified. These data come from a study of regulatory T cells in long-lasting Graves disease. Study-level results: Persistent-disease Graves' patients showed less TCR diversity than new cases.

V lost 5 bases, J lost 3 bases, and 23 bases stayed unmatched. In germline, CDR1 is MDHEN, CDR2 SYDVKM. This CDR3 has 20 amino acids. Arm-PCR with iRepertoire HTBI primers amplified the CDR3 regions for these TCR beta libraries. MiXCR was run by TCRdb on the multiplex PCR reads, yielding one entry per CDR3 protein. Of a few hundred thousand distinct CDR3 sequences in the sample, 16% were seen once. Documented time point: newly diagnosed GD, antithyroid drugs for less than 3 months. Researchers made the TCR library from RNA that was extracted from PBMCs. Guidelines of the American Thyroid Association were used to diagnose Graves' disease. This sample also belongs to another study, concerning T cells in Graves' hyperthyroidism and ophthalmopathy. In that study: Patients aged 18 to 65 with hyperthyroidism were newly diagnosed, with duration under 2 months.

Source: peripheral blood mononuclear cells (PBMCs), taken at new diagnosis, from a patient treated with antithyroid drugs. The rearrangement uses TRBV28 and TRBJ2-7; 9 nucleotides line up with TRBD2. The origin of this receptor is a man in his forties or fifties with Graves disease. DNA for the CDR3: TGTGCCAGCAGTGCCTCCGCGGGGGGGCCCCCCGGGACTAGACGCTACGAGCAGTACTTC. This gives the protein CASSASAGGPPGTRRYEQYF.